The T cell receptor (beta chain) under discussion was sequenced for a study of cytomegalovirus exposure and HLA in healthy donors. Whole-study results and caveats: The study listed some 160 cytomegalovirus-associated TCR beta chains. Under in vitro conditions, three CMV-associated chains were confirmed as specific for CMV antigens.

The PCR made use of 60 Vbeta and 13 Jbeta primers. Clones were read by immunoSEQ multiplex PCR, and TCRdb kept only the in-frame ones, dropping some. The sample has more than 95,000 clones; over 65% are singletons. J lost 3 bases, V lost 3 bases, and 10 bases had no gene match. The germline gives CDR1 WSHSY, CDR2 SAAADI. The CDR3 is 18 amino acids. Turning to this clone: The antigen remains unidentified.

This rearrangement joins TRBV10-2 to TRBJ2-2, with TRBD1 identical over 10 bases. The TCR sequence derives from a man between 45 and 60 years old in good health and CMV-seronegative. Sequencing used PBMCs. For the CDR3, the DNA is TGCGCCAGCAGTGACCCTCAGGGGACAGGGGTCCACACCGGGGAGCTGTTTTTT. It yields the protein CASSDPQGTGVHTGELFF.